Reported below is one TCR beta chain. Study processing details: Nucleated cell counts were estimated from reference gene primer amplification. Clones were read by immunoSEQ multiplex PCR, and TCRdb kept only the in-frame ones, dropping some. V, J and clone size reflect that table, while D and trimming were determined from the DNA. Among under 200,000 clones listed, 88% were seen once. These data originate in a study of blood T cell repertoires in COVID-19. Study-wide context: Whether acute or convalescent, the COVID-19 samples came from the United States, Italy and Spain. PBMCs, B-cell-depleted T cells, or T cells provided the cDNA or gDNA that made up the material.

Germline CDR1 and CDR2: LNHDA and SQIVND (reference sequence). This CDR3 contains 14 residues. V lost 5 bases to trimming and J lost 2 bases; unmatched junction nucleotides: 5. Sequences were obtained from peripheral blood. This chain uses TRBV19 with TRBJ2-7, with TRBD1 matching over 8 bases. This clonotype was sampled from a man aged 55 to 70 with acute or convalescent COVID-19. The CDR3 nucleotides read TGTGCCAGTAGTCCCGGGACAGGAGCCTACGAGCAGTACTTC. This codes for CASSPGTGAYEQYF.